Included here is one T cell receptor (beta chain) sequence, with context. The data were obtained in a study of blood T cell repertoires in COVID-19. Across the whole study: There were acute and convalescent COVID-19 samples, and they came from the United States, Italy and Spain. PBMCs, B-cell-depleted T cells, or T cells provided the cDNA or gDNA that made up the material.

Source study methods: Reference gene primer amplification gave nucleated cell count estimates. The assay was immunoSEQ multiplex PCR, and TCRdb's table has in-frame clones only and misses some. V, J and clone size were drawn from that table, and D and trimming were deduced from the DNA. Of 150,000 or so clones in the sample, 76% are singletons; the top ten hold approximately 4.5%. Between the trimmed V and J ends, which lost 4 bases and 9 bases, there was a span of 16 bases. Germline V lookup: CDR1 LNHNV, CDR2 YYDKDF (reference sequence). This CDR3 contains 15 residues. Sequenced input: peripheral blood. The TCR was taken from a woman of 80 years or more with active or convalescent COVID-19. The V and J genes are TRBV15 and TRBJ1-6, with D possibly TRBD1 on 6 matching bases. The DNA of the CDR3 is TGTGCCACCAGCAACCGGGAGGGGGTGGTTTCACCCCTCCACTTT. Translation gives CATSNREGVVSPLHF.